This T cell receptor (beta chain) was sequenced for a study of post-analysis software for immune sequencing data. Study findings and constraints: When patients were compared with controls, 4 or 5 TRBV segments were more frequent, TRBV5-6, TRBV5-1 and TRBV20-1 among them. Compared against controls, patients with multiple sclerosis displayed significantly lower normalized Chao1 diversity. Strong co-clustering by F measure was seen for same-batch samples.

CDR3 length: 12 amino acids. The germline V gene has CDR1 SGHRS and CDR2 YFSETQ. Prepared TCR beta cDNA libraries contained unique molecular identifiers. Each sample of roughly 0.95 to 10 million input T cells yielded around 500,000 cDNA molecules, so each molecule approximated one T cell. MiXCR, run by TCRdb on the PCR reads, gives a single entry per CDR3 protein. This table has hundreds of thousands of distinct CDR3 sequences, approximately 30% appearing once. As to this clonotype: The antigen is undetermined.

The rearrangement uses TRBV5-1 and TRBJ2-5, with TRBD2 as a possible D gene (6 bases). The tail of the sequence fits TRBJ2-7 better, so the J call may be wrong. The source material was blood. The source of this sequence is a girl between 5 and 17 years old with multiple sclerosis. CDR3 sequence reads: CASGLGTREQYF. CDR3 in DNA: TGCGCCAGCGGCCTGGGGACTCGCGAGCAGTACTTC.